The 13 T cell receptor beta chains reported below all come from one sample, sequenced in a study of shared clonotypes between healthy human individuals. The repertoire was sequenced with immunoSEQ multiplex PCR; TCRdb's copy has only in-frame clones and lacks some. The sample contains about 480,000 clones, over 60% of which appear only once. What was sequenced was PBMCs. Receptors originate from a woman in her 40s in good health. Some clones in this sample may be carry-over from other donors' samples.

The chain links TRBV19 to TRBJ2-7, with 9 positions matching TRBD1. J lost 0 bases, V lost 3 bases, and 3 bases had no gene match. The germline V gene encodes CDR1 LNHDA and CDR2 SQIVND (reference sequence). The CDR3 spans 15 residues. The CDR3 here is CASSIQTGGSYEQYF. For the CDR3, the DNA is TGTGCCAGTAGTATCCAGACAGGGGGCTCCTACGAGCAGTACTTC.

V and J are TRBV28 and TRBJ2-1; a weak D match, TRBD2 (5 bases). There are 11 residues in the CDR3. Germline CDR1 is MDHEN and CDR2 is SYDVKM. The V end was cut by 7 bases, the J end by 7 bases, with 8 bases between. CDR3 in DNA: TGTGCCAGCAACCGGAGGAATGAGCAGTTCTTC. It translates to CASNRRNEQFF.

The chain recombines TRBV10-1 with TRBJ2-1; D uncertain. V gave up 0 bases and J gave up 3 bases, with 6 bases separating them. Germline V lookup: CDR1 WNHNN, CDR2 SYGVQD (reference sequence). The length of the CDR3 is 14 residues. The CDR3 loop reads CASSESSIYNEQFF. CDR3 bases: TGCGCCAGCAGTGAGTCGTCGATCTACAATGAGCAGTTCTTC.

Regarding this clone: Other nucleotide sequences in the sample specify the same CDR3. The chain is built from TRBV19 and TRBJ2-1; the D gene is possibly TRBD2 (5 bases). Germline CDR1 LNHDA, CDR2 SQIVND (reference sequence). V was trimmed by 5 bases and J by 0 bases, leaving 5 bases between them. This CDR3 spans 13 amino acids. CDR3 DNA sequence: TGTGCCAGTAGTGGGAGCTCCTACAATGAGCAGTTCTTC. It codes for CASSGSSYNEQFF. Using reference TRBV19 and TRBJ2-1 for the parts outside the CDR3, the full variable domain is DGGITQSPKYLFRKEGQNVTLSCEQNLNHDAMYWYRQDPGQGLRLIYYSQIVNDFQKGDIAEGYSVSREKKESFPLTVTSAQKNPTAFYLCASSGSSYNEQFFGPGTRLTVL.

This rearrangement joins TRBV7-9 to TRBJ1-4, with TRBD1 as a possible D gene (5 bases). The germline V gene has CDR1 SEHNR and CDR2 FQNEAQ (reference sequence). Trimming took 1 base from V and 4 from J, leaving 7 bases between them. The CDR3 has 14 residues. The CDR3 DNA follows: TGTGCCAGCAGCTTAGAGGGGTTTAATGAAAAACTGTTTTTT. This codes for CASSLEGFNEKLFF.

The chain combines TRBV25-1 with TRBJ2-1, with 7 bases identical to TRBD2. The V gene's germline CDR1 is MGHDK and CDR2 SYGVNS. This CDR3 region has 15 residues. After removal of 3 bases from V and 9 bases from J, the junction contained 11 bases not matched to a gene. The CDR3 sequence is CASSDGLGGLSEQFF. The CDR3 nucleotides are TGTGCCAGCAGTGATGGCCTCGGGGGGTTGAGTGAGCAGTTCTTC. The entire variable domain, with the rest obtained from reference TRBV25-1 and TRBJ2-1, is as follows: EADIYQTPRYLVIGTGKKITLECSQTMGHDKMYWYQQDPGMELHLIHYSYGVNSTEKGDLSSESTVSRIRTEHFPLTLESARPSHTSQYLCASSDGLGGLSEQFFGPGTRLTVL.

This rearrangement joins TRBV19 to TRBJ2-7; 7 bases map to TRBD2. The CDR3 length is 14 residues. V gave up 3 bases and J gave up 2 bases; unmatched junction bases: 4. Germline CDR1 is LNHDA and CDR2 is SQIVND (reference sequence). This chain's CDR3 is CASSITSDTYEQYF. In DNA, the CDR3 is TGTGCCAGTAGTATTACTAGCGACACCTACGAGCAGTACTTC.

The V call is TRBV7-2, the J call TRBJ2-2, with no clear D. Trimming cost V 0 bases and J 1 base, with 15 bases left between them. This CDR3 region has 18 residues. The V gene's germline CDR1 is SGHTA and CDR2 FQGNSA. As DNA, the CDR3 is TGTGCCAGCAGCTTAGCGCGGTTGGGCTTACTGAACACCGGGGAGCTGTTTTTT. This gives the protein CASSLARLGLLNTGELFF.

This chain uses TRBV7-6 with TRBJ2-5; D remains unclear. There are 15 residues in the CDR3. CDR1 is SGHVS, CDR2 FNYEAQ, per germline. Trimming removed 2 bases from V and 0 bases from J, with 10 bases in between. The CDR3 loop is CASSLFHGDQETQYF. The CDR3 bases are TGTGCCAGCAGCTTATTCCACGGAGACCAAGAGACCCAGTACTTC.

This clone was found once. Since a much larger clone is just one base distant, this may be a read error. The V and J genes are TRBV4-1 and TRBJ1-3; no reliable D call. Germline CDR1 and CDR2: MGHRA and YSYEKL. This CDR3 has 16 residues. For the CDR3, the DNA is TGCGCCAGCAGCCCCCGAGTCGTTATCTCTGGAAGCACCATATATTTT. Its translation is CASSPRVVISGSTIYF.

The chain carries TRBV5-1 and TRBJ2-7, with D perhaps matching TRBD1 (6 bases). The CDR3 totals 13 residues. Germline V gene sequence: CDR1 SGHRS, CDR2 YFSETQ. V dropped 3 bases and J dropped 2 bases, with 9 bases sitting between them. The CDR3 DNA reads TGCGCCAGCAGCTGGGACACTACCTACGAGCAGTACTTC. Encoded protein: CASSWDTTYEQYF.

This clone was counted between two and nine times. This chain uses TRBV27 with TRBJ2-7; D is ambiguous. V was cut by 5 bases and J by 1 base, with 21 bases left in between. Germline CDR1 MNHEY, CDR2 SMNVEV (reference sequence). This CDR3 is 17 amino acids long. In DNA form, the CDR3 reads TGTGCCAGCAGTCCCATCTCGGTACTTATGTCATCCTACGAGCAGTACTTC. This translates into CASSPISVLMSSYEQYF.

CDR3 in DNA: TGTGCCTGGAGGGAAGATGAAAAACTGTTTTTT. It translates to CAWREDEKLFF. The genes are TRBV30 and TRBJ1-4; no clear D gene. The V end lost 3 bases, the J end lost 6 bases, and 5 bases lay between the germline ends. Germline-derived CDR1 and CDR2 are GTSNPN and SVGIG (reference sequence). This CDR3 spans 11 amino acids.